The sequence of this TCR beta chain was determined in a study of CD8+ T cells in alopecia areata. Treatment in this sample: oral pan-JAK inhibitor, 5-10 mg twice daily. TCR sequencing used cDNA made by reverse transcription of extracted RNA. Produced via immunoSEQ multiplex PCR; TCRdb's table is partial and in-frame only. Counted here are roughly 64,000 clones, around 45% occurring once; the ten biggest clones make up around 20%. Study-wide findings and caveats: Sharing of TCRs across patients appeared less clear than in mice, possibly for HLA-related reasons.

The CDR3 spans 13 residues. V dropped 2 bases and J dropped 6 bases, with 10 bases sitting between them. Per the germline V gene, CDR1 is SGHAT and CDR2 is FQDESV (reference sequence). Notes on this clone: Its antigen is unknown.

This clonotype was obtained from a human donor with alopecia areata. Sequencing used CD8+ T cells sorted from blood, obtained around week 36, from a patient treated with tofacitinib. The chain joins TRBV11-1 to TRBJ2-5; D might be TRBD1 (6 bases). The CDR3 reads CASSLNREKTQYF. CDR3 sequence (DNA): TGTGCCAGCAGCTTAAACAGGGAAAAGACCCAGTACTTC.